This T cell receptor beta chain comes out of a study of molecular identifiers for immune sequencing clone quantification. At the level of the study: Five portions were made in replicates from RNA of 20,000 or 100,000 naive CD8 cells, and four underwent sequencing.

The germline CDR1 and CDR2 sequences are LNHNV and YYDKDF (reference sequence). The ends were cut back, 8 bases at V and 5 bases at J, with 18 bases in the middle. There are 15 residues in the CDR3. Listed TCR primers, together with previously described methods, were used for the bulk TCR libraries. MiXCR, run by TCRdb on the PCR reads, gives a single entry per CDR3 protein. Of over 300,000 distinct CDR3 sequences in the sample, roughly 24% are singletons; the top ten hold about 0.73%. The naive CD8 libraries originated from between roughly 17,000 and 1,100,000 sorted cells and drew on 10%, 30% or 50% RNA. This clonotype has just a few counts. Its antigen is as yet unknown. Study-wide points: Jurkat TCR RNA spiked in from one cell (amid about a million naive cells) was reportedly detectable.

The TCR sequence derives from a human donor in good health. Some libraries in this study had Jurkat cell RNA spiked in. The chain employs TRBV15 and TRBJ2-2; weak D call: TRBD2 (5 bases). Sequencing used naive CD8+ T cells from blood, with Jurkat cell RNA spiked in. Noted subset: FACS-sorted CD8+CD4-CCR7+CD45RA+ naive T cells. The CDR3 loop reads CATAFRGPRTGELFF. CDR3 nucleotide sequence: TGTGCCACCGCCTTTCGGGGTCCGAGAACCGGGGAGCTGTTTTTT.